These T cell receptor beta chains were read from a single sample in a study of cytomegalovirus exposure and HLA in healthy donors. Some clones are missing from TCRdb's copy, which holds only in-frame ones; the method was immunoSEQ multiplex PCR. The table includes about 180,000 clones, about 89% detected once. The sequenced material came from PBMCs. Every receptor here comes from a young man in good health and CMV-seropositive. The CDR3 runs from the conserved cysteine through the conserved F or W. D genes are given only for firm matches. Clone size, where shown, is once, few, many, or a class for clones that have expanded.

d_call j_call v_call clone_size cdr3_nt cdr3_aa
NA TRBJ1-6 TRBV2 NA TGTGCCAGCAGGATTGACTTCTATAATTCACCCCTCCACTTT CASRIDFYNSPLHF
TRBD1 TRBJ1-1 TRBV6-4 NA TGTGCCAGCAGTGACCGAGGGGGCCTACGCCTTAACACTGAAGCTTTCTTT CASSDRGGLRLNTEAFF
NA TRBJ2-7 TRBV28 NA TGTGCCAGCAGTTTAGCCGGAGGAGCCGGGGGTCCCCTCGGGAACGAGCAGTACTTC CASSLAGGAGGPLGNEQYF
NA TRBJ1-2 TRBV7-2 NA TGTGCCAGCAGCCCCAGTGGGGGGGGGTTCTATGGCTACACCTTC CASSPSGGGFYGYTF
NA TRBJ1-1 TRBV10-3 NA TGTGCCATCAGTGAGTCAAGTCCCGGCACTGAAGCTTTCTTT CAISESSPGTEAFF
NA TRBJ2-1 TRBV11-2 NA TGTGCCAGCAGCACCGAGGGTTTTGGTGAGCAGTTCTTC CASSTEGFGEQFF
NA TRBJ1-2 TRBV9 NA TGTGCCAGCAGCCCCCTACAGGACCCTGACGGCTACACCTTC CASSPLQDPDGYTF
NA TRBJ1-5 TRBV7-2 NA TGTGCCAGCAGCCCGCAGGTTAATAGCAATCAGCCCCAGCATTTT CASSPQVNSNQPQHF
NA TRBJ1-2 TRBV6-5 NA TGTGCCAGCAGTTACTCCACTCTCGAACAGGGCTACACCTTC CASSYSTLEQGYTF
NA TRBJ1-1 TRBV14 NA TGTGCCAGCAGCCACGGACAGAACACTGAAGCTTTCTTT CASSHGQNTEAFF
NA TRBJ2-7 TRBV7-9 few TGTGCCAGCAGCTTACCATCCGAGGAGCAGTACTTC CASSLPSEEQYF
NA TRBJ1-1 TRBV5-6 few TGTGCCAGCAGCTTTCAGGGGCGCGGCGGCACTGAAGCTTTCTTT CASSFQGRGGTEAFF
NA TRBJ2-7 TRBV5-1 NA TGCGCCAGCAGCAGATACGGTACCGGGACCTACGAGCAGTACTTC CASSRYGTGTYEQYF
NA TRBJ2-5 TRBV9 once TGTGCCAGCAGCGGGGGGCAGTTACAAGAGACCCAGTACTTC CASSGGQLQETQYF
TRBD1 TRBJ2-1 TRBV7-9 NA TGTGCCAGCAGCCCCGCCGGACAGGGCGGGAATGAGCAGTTCTTC CASSPAGQGGNEQFF
TRBD2 TRBJ2-1 TRBV11-2 NA TGTGCCAGCAGCTCCGCCTCTTTGTTGGGTAGCGGGATCTACAATGAGCAGTTCTTC CASSSASLLGSGIYNEQFF
TRBD2 TRBJ2-1 TRBV7-9 few TGTGCCAGCAGCCGACTAGCGGGTGACACCTACAATGAGCAGTTCTTC CASSRLAGDTYNEQFF
NA TRBJ2-1 TRBV15 NA TGTGCCACCAGCAGAGATAGTCCTAGCCTGTACAATGAGCAGTTCTTC CATSRDSPSLYNEQFF
NA TRBJ2-7 TRBV10-3 few TGTGCCGTAAGTACAGGGTCCTACGAGCAGTACTTC CAVSTGSYEQYF
NA TRBJ2-3 TRBV27 NA TGTGCCAGCAGTGCTAGATCTCGGGGCACAGATACGCAGTATTTT CASSARSRGTDTQYF
NA TRBJ2-1 TRBV29-1 NA TGCAGCGTTGGGAGGTCCCACGGGTTTAGCTTCTACAATGAGCAGTTCTTC CSVGRSHGFSFYNEQFF
TRBD2 TRBJ2-7 TRBV6-4 NA TGTGCCAGCAGTGAAACTCCGGGGGATTCTAGCGGAGACGAGCAGTACTTC CASSETPGDSSGDEQYF
NA TRBJ1-1 TRBV11-1 NA TGTGCCAGCAGCTTAGACAGCTTTAACACTGAAGCTTTCTTT CASSLDSFNTEAFF
TRBD2 TRBJ2-1 TRBV29-1 NA TGCAGCGTTGTTGGGACTAGTAGTGAGCCGGGGCAGTTCTTC CSVVGTSSEPGQFF
NA TRBJ1-5 TRBV6-4 NA TGTGCCAGCAGCCAGGGGTTCGATCAGCCCCAGCATTTT CASSQGFDQPQHF
TRBD2 TRBJ2-7 TRBV27 NA TGTGCCAGCAGTAAAGGACTAGCCCTCTCCTACGAGCAGTACTTC CASSKGLALSYEQYF
NA TRBJ1-1 TRBV7-6 NA TGTGCCAGCAGCCAGCCGGGAACTGAAGCTTTCTTT CASSQPGTEAFF
TRBD1 TRBJ2-6 TRBV30 NA TGTGCCGTGACAGGGGACAGCGCCAACGTCCTGACTTTC CAVTGDSANVLTF
NA TRBJ1-1 TRBV4-1 NA TGCGCCAGCAGCCAACGAGGGACGGGAGCTGAAGCTTTCTTT CASSQRGTGAEAFF
NA TRBJ2-7 TRBV12-5 once TGTGCTAGTGGCCGGGGGTGGGCCTACGAGCAGTACTTC CASGRGWAYEQYF
NA TRBJ1-1 TRBV4-1 NA TGCGCCAGCAGCCAAGGAAGGCAGGGGCGGACTGAAGCTTTCTTT CASSQGRQGRTEAFF
TRBD1 TRBJ1-2 TRBV5-6 NA TGTGCCAGCAGCTTGGCCCGACAGGGCTCTAACTATGGCTACACCTTC CASSLARQGSNYGYTF
TRBD2 TRBJ2-7 TRBV6-6 once TGTGCCAGCAGCTACTGGACTAGATCCAGTTACGAGCAGTACTTC CASSYWTRSSYEQYF
NA TRBJ1-1 TRBV28 NA TGTGCCACCCTGGACTCAGGGGCGTGGGGGAACACTGAAGCTTTCTTT CATLDSGAWGNTEAFF
TRBD2 TRBJ2-3 TRBV7-8 NA TGTGCCAGCAGCGCAATGACTAGCGGGACAGATACGCAGTATTTT CASSAMTSGTDTQYF
NA TRBJ2-2 TRBV2 NA TGTGCCAGCACCCGAGGCGGGGAGCTGTTTTTT CASTRGGELFF
NA TRBJ2-5 TRBV9 NA TGTGCCAGCAGCGGCCGAACCGGACTGCCCACGGAGACCCAGTACTTC CASSGRTGLPTETQYF
NA TRBJ2-7 TRBV10-2 NA TGCGCCAGCGGAAACAGGCGACTGAACTACGAGCAGTACTTC CASGNRRLNYEQYF
TRBD1 TRBJ2-7 TRBV5-5 NA TGTGCCAGCAGCTTGGCACCGGGACAGGAATCCTACGAGCAGTACTTC CASSLAPGQESYEQYF
NA TRBJ2-7 TRBV29-1 NA TGCAGCGCCCGGAGATCCTCCCACGAGCAGTACTTC CSARRSSHEQYF
TRBD1 TRBJ2-1 TRBV7-9 NA TGTGCCAGCACCCGGGACAGACTATACAATGAGCAGTTCTTC CASTRDRLYNEQFF
TRBD1 TRBJ2-1 TRBV27 NA TGTGCCAGCAGTCCCGACAGGGTCGATGAGCAGTTCTTC CASSPDRVDEQFF
TRBD2 TRBJ2-7 TRBV9 NA TGTGCCAGCTCACCGACTAGCGGGGTCCCCTACGAGCAGTACTTC CASSPTSGVPYEQYF
NA TRBJ1-5 TRBV7-9 NA TGTGCCAGCAGCTTAGGAGGCGTCACCCCAAAGGAGCCCCAGCATTTT CASSLGGVTPKEPQHF
TRBD1 TRBJ1-2 TRBV7-9 once TGTGCCAGCAGTAACAGGGGACTCCCTGGCTACACCTTC CASSNRGLPGYTF
NA TRBJ2-7 TRBV28 few TGTGCCAGCAGTTTTTTCTACTATCCCTTTTCGAGTGAGCAGTACTTC CASSFFYYPFSSEQYF
TRBD2 TRBJ2-5 TRBV4-1 NA TGCGCCAGCAGCCAAGCCGGGACTAGCCAGGAGACCCAGTACTTC CASSQAGTSQETQYF